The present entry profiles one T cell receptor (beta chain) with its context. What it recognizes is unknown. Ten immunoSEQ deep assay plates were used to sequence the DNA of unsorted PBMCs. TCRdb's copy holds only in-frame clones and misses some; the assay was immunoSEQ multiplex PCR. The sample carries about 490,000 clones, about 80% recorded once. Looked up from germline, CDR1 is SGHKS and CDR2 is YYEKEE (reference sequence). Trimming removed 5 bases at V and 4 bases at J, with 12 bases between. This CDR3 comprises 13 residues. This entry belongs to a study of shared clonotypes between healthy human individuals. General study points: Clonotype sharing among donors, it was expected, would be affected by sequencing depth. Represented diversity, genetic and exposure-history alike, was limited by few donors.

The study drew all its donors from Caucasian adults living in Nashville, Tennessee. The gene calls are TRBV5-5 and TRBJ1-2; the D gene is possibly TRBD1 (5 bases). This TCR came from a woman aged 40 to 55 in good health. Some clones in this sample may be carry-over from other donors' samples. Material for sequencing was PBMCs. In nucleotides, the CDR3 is TGTGCCAGCAGTTGGGACGGCTTCTATGGCTACACCTTC. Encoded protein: CASSWDGFYGYTF.